This is a list of T cell receptor beta chains from one sample in a study of post-analysis software for immune sequencing data. In TCRdb, the PCR reads were re-called with MiXCR into one record per CDR3 protein. The data hold approximately 730,000 distinct CDR3 sequences, with about 43% observed a single time. Input material: blood. The receptors were gathered from a girl aged 5-17 years with multiple sclerosis. Each CDR3 is given with its conserved first and last residue. D genes are given only for firm matches. Expanded clones get a size class; other rows say once, few or many, or leave the size out.

TGCAGTGCTAGAGATCGGCAGACAGGGTACGTCACCTACGAGCAGTACTTC,CSARDRQTGYVTYEQYF,TRBV20-1,TRBD1,TRBJ2-7,.
TGTGCCAGCAGCTTAGATCTTGGGACTGGGGCCAACGTCCTGACTTTC,CASSLDLGTGANVLTF,TRBV11-2,.,TRBJ2-6,.
TGTGCCAGCAGTCCCCAGTGGGATAGCACAGATACGCAGTATTTT,CASSPQWDSTDTQYF,TRBV27,.,TRBJ2-3,.
TGTGCCAGCAGCTTAGGGAGCGGGAGAAGGGGGTACGAGCAGTACTTC,CASSLGSGRRGYEQYF,TRBV7-2,TRBD2,TRBJ2-7,.
TGCAGTGCTTCAGCACTTTACGGGAACTATGGCTACACCTTC,CSASALYGNYGYTF,TRBV20-1,.,TRBJ1-2,few
TGTGCCAGCAGCTTCCCCGTGAGCGGGAGTCGAGAGACCCAGTACTTC,CASSFPVSGSRETQYF,TRBV7-8,TRBD2,TRBJ2-5,.
TGCAGTGGCGCGACTAGCGGAGAGACCCAGTACTTC,CSGATSGETQYF,TRBV20-1,TRBD2,TRBJ2-5,.
TGTGCCAGCAGGAAGGGAGCGGGGAGCTCCTACAATGAGCAGTTCTTC,CASRKGAGSSYNEQFF,TRBV2,TRBD2,TRBJ2-1,.
TGTACCACCAGTCGCCAAGAGACCCAGTACTTC,CTTSRQETQYF,TRBV24-1,.,TRBJ2-5,.
TGTGCCAGCAGTACCGGACAGGGAACAGATACGCAGTATTTT,CASSTGQGTDTQYF,TRBV6-1,TRBD1,TRBJ2-3,.
TGTGCCAGCAGCTTAGCTGGGGGCACCGGGGGGGAGACCCAGTACTTC,CASSLAGGTGGETQYF,TRBV7-9,.,TRBJ2-5,few
TGTGCCAGCAGTAGGGGAGGTAGCGTCTACAATGAGCAGTTCTTC,CASSRGGSVYNEQFF,TRBV6-5,.,TRBJ2-1,.
TGTGCCAGCAGCCCAGAGGGCCCAAATCCCTACAATGAGCAGTTCTTC,CASSPEGPNPYNEQFF,TRBV14,.,TRBJ2-1,.
TGCGCCAGCAGCTTGGCCCCCCCGGGACAGGGGTTAAGCGAGCAGTACTTC,CASSLAPPGQGLSEQYF,TRBV5-1,TRBD1,TRBJ2-7,few
TGTGCCAGCAGCGCCCTAGCCTACTCCTACGAGCAGTACTTC,CASSALAYSYEQYF,TRBV7-6,.,TRBJ2-7,.
TGTGCCTGGACTAGCGGGAGTTGGAGTGCAGATACGCAGTATTTT,CAWTSGSWSADTQYF,TRBV30,TRBD2,TRBJ2-3,.
TGTGCCAGCAGCCTGGGACAGGGACGGGAAAAACTGTTTTTT,CASSLGQGREKLFF,TRBV7-9,TRBD1,TRBJ1-4,.
TGCAGTGCTAGAGATCGCGTAGCCGGGACAGGGTCGGAGGGTGCTTATGGCTACACCTTC,CSARDRVAGTGSEGAYGYTF,TRBV20-1,TRBD1,TRBJ1-2,.
TGTGCCAGCAGCTCCGCATGGGCGGCCAACTCCTACGAGCAGTACTTC,CASSSAWAANSYEQYF,TRBV11-3,.,TRBJ2-7,.
TGTGCCAGCGGGACAGTATTCTATGGCTACACCTTC,CASGTVFYGYTF,TRBV2,TRBD1,TRBJ1-2,once
TGTGCCAGCTGGGTAGCGGGAGGGCCGGTCCGAGATACGCAGTATTTT,CASWVAGGPVRDTQYF,TRBV27,TRBD2,TRBJ2-3,.
TGCAGTGCTAGAGATGGACAGGGGGTCTACGAGCAGTACTTC,CSARDGQGVYEQYF,TRBV20-1,TRBD1,TRBJ2-7,.
TGCAGCGTTGTCAGGGACGGAGCTACAGAAGCTTTCTTT,CSVVRDGATEAFF,TRBV29-1,.,TRBJ1-1,few
TGTGCCAGCAGTTTGAACATCGGCCAGAGGGAAAAACTGTTTTTT,CASSLNIGQREKLFF,TRBV12-3/TRBV12-4,.,TRBJ1-4,.
TGTGCCAGCAGCCTAAGGACTAGCGGATGGTTCTTC,CASSLRTSGWFF,TRBV7-2,TRBD2,TRBJ2-1,.
TGTGCCAGCAGCGCTGACCCCGGGGGTGGCTACACCTTC,CASSADPGGGYTF,TRBV9,.,TRBJ1-2,.
TGCGCCAGCAGCTTGGCCAACCGGGCCACTACCTACGAGCAGTACTTC,CASSLANRATTYEQYF,TRBV5-1,.,TRBJ2-7,few
TGTGCCAGCAGCTTACTAACTCCCGGGACAGGGTCCTCTGAAGCTTTCTTT,CASSLLTPGTGSSEAFF,TRBV7-6,TRBD1,TRBJ1-1,few
TGTGCCAGCAGCCAACGACGGGAGGGGAGGAACGAGCAGTACTTC,CASSQRREGRNEQYF,TRBV7-8,TRBD2,TRBJ2-7,few
TGTGCCAGCAGCCGTGGGACACAGCTAGCCAAAAACATTCAGTACTTC,CASSRGTQLAKNIQYF,TRBV3-1,.,TRBJ2-4,.
TGTGCCAGCAGTTTAAAGGGACTCGGTACGCCTACCTACGAGCAGTACTTC,CASSLKGLGTPTYEQYF,TRBV12-3/TRBV12-4,.,TRBJ2-7,few
TGTGCCAGCAGCTTAGTGGTCAATAGAGATGAGCAGTACTTC,CASSLVVNRDEQYF,TRBV7-2,.,TRBJ2-5,.
TGTGCCAGCAGTTCCTCGGACAGGAACCCACACAGAGATACGCAGTATTTT,CASSSSDRNPHRDTQYF,TRBV28,TRBD1,TRBJ2-3,once
TGCGCCAGCTCCCCCGAGACTAGCGGGAGTGGGAATGAGCAGTTCTTC,CASSPETSGSGNEQFF,TRBV5-1,TRBD2,TRBJ2-1,.
TGCAGTGCTAGAACCCCCGGGACTTGGGTGGCTGATGAGCAGTTCTTC,CSARTPGTWVADEQFF,TRBV20-1,.,TRBJ2-1,.
TGCAGTGCGGAGCGGGATCTAGACCAAGAGACCCAGTACTTC,CSAERDLDQETQYF,TRBV20-1,TRBD2,TRBJ2-5,.
TGTGCCAGCAGCCAGGGGCCCGGACGGGCTTACGAGCAGTACTTC,CASSQGPGRAYEQYF,TRBV7-9,.,TRBJ2-7,.
TGCAGCGCCCGGGACAGTTCAAACACTGAAGCTTTCTTT,CSARDSSNTEAFF,TRBV29-1,TRBD1,TRBJ1-1,.
TGCGCCAGCAGCCAAGTGGACGAAGAAGAGCAGTACTTC,CASSQVDEEEQYF,TRBV4-1,.,TRBJ2-7,.
TGTGCCAGCACCGGACTCGCCGAGGATGGCTACACCTTC,CASTGLAEDGYTF,TRBV12-3/TRBV12-4,.,TRBJ1-2,few
TGTGCCAGCGGAAGCCGCGCAGATACGCAGTATTTT,CASGSRADTQYF,TRBV14,.,TRBJ2-3,.
TGTGCCACCAGCAGAGAATGGGCCCCTAGTGAGCAGTTCTTC,CATSREWAPSEQFF,TRBV15,.,TRBJ2-1,.
TGTGCCAGCAGCTATGGACTAGCGGGAGTTGGGTCCTACAATGAGCAGTTCTTC,CASSYGLAGVGSYNEQFF,TRBV7-9,TRBD2,TRBJ2-1,.
TGTGCCTGGAGTCCCCCCCCCGAGACAGGGGTCTACGAGCAGTACTTC,CAWSPPPETGVYEQYF,TRBV30,TRBD1,TRBJ2-7,.
TGCAGTGCTAGAGGTGGCATATCAGATACGCAGTATTTT,CSARGGISDTQYF,TRBV20-1,.,TRBJ2-3,.
TGTGCCAGCAGCCCGCGACAGGGGGAAAGCACTGAAGCTTTCTTT,CASSPRQGESTEAFF,TRBV7-9,TRBD1,TRBJ1-1,.
TGTGCTAGTGGTTTGGAGTCAGGCGGATACAATGAGCAGTTCTTC,CASGLESGGYNEQFF,TRBV12-5,.,TRBJ2-1,few
TGCAGCGTTGTTATGGTGTGGGGGGGCGAGCAGTACTTC,CSVVMVWGGEQYF,TRBV29-1,TRBD2,TRBJ2-7,.
TGTGCCAGCAGCGTGGGAGACAGCGTCTCCTACGAGCAGTACTTC,CASSVGDSVSYEQYF,TRBV9,.,TRBJ2-7,few
TGCGCCAGCAGCCAAGACTGGGACAGGGTGGTCTACGAGCAGTACTTC,CASSQDWDRVVYEQYF,TRBV4-3,TRBD1,TRBJ2-7,once
TGTGCCAGCTCACCAAGGGTCTCAGGCTACGAGCAGTACTTC,CASSPRVSGYEQYF,TRBV18,.,TRBJ2-7,.
TGTGCCAGCACCCCAGGGGCCCGATACAATGAGCAGTTCTTC,CASTPGARYNEQFF,TRBV7-8,.,TRBJ2-1,.
TGCAGTGCTATACGGGACCTTTACGAGCAGTACTTC,CSAIRDLYEQYF,TRBV20-1,.,TRBJ2-7,.
TGTGCCGCCAGCACACTAGCGGCCCTGAACACCGGGGAGCTGTTTTTT,CAASTLAALNTGELFF,TRBV15,TRBD2,TRBJ2-2,.
TGCAGTGCTACGACAGTCTCTGGGGCCAACGTCCTGACTTTC,CSATTVSGANVLTF,TRBV20-1,.,TRBJ2-6,.
TGTGCCAGCAGACCCGACAGGGCCGAGCAGTACTTC,CASRPDRAEQYF,TRBV12-3/TRBV12-4,TRBD1,TRBJ2-7,few
TGCAGCGTTGAAGATCATCGACAGGGAGGCTACACCTTC,CSVEDHRQGGYTF,TRBV29-1,TRBD1,TRBJ1-2,.